This T cell receptor (beta chain) was documented in a study of cytomegalovirus exposure and HLA in healthy donors. Study-level points and caveats: Follow-up analysis later connected one missense variant in DCLRE1C with trimming of TCR beta V- and J-genes. Overall, under 200 TCR beta chains were annotated as cytomegalovirus-associated. Earlier analysis yielded a pattern in which most TCR beta V segments were productive about 87% or about 30% of the time. In vitro data verified a few CMV-associated chains as specific for CMV antigens.

Trimming pared 0 bases from V and 0 bases from J, leaving 11 bases between. Germline CDR1 and CDR2: SEHNR and FQNEAQ (reference sequence). The CDR3 is 17 amino acids. For this clone: Its matching antigen is unknown.

The PCR was carried out with 60 Vbeta primers and 13 Jbeta primers. Sequencing was performed with immunoSEQ multiplex PCR; in TCRdb, only in-frame clones are kept and a portion is missing. The sample yields 100,000 to 150,000 clones, 84% seen once. This chain uses TRBV7-9 with TRBJ1-4; D not resolved. Sequences were obtained from PBMCs. This clonotype originated in a woman aged 18-29 years in good health and CMV-seropositive. In DNA form, the CDR3 reads TGTGCCAGCAGCTTAGCCGACCGACAAGCAACTAATGAAAAACTGTTTTTT. It is translated as CASSLADRQATNEKLFF.